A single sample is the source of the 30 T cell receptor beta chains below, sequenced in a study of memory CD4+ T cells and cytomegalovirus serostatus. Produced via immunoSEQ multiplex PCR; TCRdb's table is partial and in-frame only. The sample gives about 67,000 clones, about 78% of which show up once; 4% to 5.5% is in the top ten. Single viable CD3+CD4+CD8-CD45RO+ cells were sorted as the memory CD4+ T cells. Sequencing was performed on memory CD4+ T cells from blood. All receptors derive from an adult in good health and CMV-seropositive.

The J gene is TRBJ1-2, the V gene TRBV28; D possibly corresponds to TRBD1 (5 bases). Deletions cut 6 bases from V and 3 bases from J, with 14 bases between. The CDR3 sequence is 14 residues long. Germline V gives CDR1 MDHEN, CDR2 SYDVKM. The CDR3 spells CASSPGTRHYGYTF. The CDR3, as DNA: TGTGCCAGCAGCCCCGGGACGAGACACTATGGCTACACCTTC.

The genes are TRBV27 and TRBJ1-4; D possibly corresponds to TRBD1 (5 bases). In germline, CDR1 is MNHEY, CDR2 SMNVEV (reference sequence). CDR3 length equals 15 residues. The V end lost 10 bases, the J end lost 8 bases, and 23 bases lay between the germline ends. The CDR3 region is CATALTKGAREKLFF. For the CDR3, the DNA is TGTGCCACCGCACTAACTAAAGGGGCGAGAGAAAAACTGTTTTTT.

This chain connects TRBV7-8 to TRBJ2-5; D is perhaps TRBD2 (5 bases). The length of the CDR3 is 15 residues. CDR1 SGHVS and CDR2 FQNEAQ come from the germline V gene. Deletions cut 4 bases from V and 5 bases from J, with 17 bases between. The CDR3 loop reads CASSSKRVGVETQYF. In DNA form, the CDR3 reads TGTGCCAGCAGCTCTAAAAGGGTGGGAGTCGAGACCCAGTACTTC.

CDR3 residues: CAWSPRGLANQPQHF. CDR3 nucleotides: TGTGCCTGGAGCCCACGGGGGTTGGCCAATCAGCCCCAGCATTTT. This rearrangement joins TRBV30 to TRBJ1-5, with D possibly TRBD1 on 5 matching bases. V gave up 3 bases and J gave up 3 bases, with 15 bases separating them. CDR1 is GTSNPN and CDR2 is SVGIG in the germline V gene (reference sequence). The CDR3 spans 15 residues.

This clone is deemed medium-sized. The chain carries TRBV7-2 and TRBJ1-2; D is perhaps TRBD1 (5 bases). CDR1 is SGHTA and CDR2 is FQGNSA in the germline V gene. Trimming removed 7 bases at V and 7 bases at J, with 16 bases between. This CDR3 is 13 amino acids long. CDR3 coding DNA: TGTGCCAGCAAACTTGTCGATGGGGGTGGCTACACCTTC. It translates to CASKLVDGGGYTF.

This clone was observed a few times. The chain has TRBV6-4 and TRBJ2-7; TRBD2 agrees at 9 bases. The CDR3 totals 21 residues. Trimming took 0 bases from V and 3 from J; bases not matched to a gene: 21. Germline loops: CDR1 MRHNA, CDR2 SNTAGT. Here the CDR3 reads CASSDSVLGVILAGSCYEQYF. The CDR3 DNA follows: TGTGCCAGCAGTGACTCTGTTCTAGGCGTAATTCTAGCGGGAAGTTGCTACGAGCAGTACTTC.

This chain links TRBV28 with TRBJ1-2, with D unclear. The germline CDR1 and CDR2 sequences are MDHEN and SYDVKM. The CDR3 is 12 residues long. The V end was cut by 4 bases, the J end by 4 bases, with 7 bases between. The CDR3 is CASSSPLYGYTF. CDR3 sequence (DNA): TGTGCCAGCAGTTCCCCGCTCTATGGCTACACCTTC.

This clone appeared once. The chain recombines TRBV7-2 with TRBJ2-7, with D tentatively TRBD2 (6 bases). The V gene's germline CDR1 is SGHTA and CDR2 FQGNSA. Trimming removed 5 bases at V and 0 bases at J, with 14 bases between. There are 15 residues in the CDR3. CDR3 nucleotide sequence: TGTGCCAGCAGCCTGCGGGGCCTGAGCTCCTACGAGCAGTACTTC. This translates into CASSLRGLSSYEQYF. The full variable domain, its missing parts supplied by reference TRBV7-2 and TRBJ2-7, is GAGVSQSPSNKVTEKGKDVELRCDPISGHTALYWYRQSLGQGLEFLIYFQGNSAPDKSGLPSDRFSAERTGGSVSTLTIQRTQQEDSAVYLCASSLRGLSSYEQYFGPGTRLTVT.

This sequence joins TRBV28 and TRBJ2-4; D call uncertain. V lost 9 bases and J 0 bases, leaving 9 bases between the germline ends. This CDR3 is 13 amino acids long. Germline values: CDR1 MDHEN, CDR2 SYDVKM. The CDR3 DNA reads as TGTGCCAGTAGGGAAGTAGCCAAAAACATTCAGTACTTC. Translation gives CASREVAKNIQYF. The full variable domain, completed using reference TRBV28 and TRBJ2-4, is DVKVTQSSRYLVKRTGEKVFLECVQDMDHENMFWYRQDPGLGLRLIYFSYDVKMKEKGDIPEGYSVSREKKERFSLILESASTNQTSMYLCASREVAKNIQYFGAGTRLSVL.

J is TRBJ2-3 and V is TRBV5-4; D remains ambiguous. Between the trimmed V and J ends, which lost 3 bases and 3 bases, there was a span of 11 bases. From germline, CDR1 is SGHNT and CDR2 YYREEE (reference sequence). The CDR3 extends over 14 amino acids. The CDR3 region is CASSSRWATDTQYF. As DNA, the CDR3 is TGTGCCAGCAGCTCCAGGTGGGCTACAGATACGCAGTATTTT.

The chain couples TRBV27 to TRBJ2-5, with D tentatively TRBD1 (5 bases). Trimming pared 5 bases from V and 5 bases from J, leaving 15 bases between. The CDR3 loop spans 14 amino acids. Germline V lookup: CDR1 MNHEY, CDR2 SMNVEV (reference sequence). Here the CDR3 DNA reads TGTGCCAGCAGTAAAATGGGGCCACGGGAGACCCAGTACTTC. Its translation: CASSKMGPRETQYF.

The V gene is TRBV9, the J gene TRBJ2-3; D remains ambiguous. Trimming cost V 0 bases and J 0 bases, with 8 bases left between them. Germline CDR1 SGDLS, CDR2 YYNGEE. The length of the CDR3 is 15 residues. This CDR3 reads CASSVGPTSTDTQYF. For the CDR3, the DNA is TGTGCCAGCAGCGTAGGACCCACTAGCACAGATACGCAGTATTTT.

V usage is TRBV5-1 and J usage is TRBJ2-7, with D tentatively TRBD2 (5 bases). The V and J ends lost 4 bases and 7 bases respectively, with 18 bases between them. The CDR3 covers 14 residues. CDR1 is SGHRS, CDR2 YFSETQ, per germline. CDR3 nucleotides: TGCGCCAGCAGCCAAATGGCGGATCGAGGGGAGCAGTACTTC. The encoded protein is CASSQMADRGEQYF.

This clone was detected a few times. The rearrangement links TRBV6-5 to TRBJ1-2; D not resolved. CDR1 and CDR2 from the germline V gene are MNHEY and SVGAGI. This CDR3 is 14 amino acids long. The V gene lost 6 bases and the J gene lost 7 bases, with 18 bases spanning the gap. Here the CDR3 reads CASRHPENSPGYTF. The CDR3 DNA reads TGTGCCAGCAGACACCCCGAAAACTCTCCTGGCTACACCTTC.

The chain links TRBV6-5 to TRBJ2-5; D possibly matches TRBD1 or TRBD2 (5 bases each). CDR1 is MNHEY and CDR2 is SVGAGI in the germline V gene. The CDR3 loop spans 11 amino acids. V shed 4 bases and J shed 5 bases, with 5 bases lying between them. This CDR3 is CASSWGETQYF. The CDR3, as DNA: TGTGCCAGCAGTTGGGGGGAGACCCAGTACTTC.

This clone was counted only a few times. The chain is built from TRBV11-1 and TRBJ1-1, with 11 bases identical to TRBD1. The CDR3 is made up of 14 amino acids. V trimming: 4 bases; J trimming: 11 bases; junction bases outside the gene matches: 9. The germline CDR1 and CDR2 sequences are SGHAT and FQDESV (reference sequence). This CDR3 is CASSSRDRGIGAFF. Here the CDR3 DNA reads TGTGCCAGCAGCTCCCGGGACAGGGGGATAGGTGCTTTCTTT.

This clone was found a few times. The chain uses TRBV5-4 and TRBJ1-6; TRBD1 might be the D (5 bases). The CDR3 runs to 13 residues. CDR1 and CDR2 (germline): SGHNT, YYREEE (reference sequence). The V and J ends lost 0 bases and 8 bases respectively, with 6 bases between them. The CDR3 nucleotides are TGTGCCAGCAGCTTGGTGGGGGATTCACCCCTCCACTTT. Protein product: CASSLVGDSPLHF.

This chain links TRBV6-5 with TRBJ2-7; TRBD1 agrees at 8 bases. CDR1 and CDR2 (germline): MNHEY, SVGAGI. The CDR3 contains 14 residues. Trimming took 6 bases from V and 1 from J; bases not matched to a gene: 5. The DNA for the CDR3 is TGTGCCAGCAGACGGACAGGGAGTTCCTACGAGCAGTACTTC. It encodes CASRRTGSSYEQYF.

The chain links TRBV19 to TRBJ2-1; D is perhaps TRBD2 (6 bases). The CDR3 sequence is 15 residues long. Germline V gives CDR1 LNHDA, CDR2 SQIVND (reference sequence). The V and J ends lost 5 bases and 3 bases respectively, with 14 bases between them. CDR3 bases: TGTGCCAGTAGTTATCGGGCGGGAAACTACAATGAGCAGTTCTTC. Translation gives CASSYRAGNYNEQFF.

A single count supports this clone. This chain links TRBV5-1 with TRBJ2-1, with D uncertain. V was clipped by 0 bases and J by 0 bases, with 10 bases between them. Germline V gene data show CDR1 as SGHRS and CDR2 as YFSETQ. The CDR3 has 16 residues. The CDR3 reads CASSLATGGSYNEQFF. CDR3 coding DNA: TGCGCCAGCAGCTTGGCCACCGGCGGCTCCTACAATGAGCAGTTCTTC.

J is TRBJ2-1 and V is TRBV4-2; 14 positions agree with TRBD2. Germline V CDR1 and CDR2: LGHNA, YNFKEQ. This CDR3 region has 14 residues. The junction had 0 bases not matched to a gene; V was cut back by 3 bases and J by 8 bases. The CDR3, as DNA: TGTGCCAGCAGCCAGGGACTAGCGGGGGATGAGCAGTTCTTC. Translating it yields CASSQGLAGDEQFF.

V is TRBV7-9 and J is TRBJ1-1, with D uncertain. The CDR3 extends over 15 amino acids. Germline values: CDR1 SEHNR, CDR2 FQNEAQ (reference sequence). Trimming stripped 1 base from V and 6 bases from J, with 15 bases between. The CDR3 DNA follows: TGTGCCAGCAGCTTAGGAAGTGGTGGGAGGGCTGAAGCTTTCTTT. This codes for CASSLGSGGRAEAFF.

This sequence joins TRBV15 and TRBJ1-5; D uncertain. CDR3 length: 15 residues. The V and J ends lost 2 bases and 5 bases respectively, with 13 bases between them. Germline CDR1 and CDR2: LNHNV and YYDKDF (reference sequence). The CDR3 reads CATSRLAGGHQPQHF. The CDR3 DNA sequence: TGTGCCACCAGCAGATTGGCAGGTGGGCATCAGCCCCAGCATTTT.

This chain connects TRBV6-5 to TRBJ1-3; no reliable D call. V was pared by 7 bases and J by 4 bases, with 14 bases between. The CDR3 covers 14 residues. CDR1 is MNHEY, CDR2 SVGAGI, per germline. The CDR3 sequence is CASTGGFPGNTIYF. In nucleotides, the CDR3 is TGTGCCAGCACCGGAGGGTTTCCAGGAAACACCATATATTTT.

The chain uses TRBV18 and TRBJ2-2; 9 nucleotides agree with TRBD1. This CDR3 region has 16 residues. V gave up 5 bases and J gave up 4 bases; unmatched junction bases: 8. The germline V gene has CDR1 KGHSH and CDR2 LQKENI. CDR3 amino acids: CASSEGQGAVTGELFF. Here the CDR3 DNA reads TGTGCCAGCTCAGAGGGACAGGGAGCGGTCACCGGGGAGCTGTTTTTT.

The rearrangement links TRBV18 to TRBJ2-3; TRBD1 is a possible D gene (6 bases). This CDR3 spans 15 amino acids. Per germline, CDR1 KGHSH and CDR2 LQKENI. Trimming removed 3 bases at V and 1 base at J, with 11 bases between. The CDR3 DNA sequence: TGTGCCAGCTCACCGGCAGGGGTGGGCACAGATACGCAGTATTTT. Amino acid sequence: CASSPAGVGTDTQYF.

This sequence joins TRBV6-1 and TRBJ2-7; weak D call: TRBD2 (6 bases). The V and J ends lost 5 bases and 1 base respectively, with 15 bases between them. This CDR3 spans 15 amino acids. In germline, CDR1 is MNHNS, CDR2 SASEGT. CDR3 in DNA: TGTGCCAGCAGTCCGTCGGGTAGCGGATCCTACGAGCAGTACTTC. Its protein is CASSPSGSGSYEQYF.

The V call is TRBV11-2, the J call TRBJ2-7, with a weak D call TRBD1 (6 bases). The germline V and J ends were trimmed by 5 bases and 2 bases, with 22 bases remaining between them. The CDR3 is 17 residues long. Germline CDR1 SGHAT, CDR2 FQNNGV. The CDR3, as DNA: TGTGCCAGCAGCCCCGTCGGGGCCGGGACAAAAACCTACGAGCAGTACTTC. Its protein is CASSPVGAGTKTYEQYF.

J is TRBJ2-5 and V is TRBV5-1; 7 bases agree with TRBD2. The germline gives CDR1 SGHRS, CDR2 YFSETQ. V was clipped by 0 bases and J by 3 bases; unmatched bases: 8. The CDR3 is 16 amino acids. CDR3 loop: CASSLAGAGREETQYF. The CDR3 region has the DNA TGCGCCAGCAGCTTGGCCGGAGCGGGGAGGGAAGAGACCCAGTACTTC.

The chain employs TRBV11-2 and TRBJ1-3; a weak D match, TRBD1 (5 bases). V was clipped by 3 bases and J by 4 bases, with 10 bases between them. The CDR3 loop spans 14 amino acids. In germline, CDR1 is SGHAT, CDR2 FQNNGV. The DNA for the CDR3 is TGTGCCAGCAGCTTGGGGGTGGCAGGAAACACCATATATTTT. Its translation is CASSLGVAGNTIYF.